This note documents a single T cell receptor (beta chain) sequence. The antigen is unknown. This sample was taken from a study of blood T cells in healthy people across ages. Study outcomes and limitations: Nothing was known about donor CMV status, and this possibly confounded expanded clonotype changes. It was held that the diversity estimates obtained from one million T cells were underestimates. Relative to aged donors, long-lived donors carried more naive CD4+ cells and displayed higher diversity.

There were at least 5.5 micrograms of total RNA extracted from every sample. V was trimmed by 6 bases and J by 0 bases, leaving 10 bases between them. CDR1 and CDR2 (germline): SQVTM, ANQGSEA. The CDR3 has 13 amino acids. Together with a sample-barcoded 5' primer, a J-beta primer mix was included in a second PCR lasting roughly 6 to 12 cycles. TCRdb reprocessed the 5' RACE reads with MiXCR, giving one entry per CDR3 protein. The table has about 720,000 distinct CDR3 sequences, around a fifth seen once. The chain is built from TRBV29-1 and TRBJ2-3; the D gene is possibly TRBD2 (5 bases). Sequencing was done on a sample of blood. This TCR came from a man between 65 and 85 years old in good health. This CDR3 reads CSVRVASTDTQYF. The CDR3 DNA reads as TGCAGCGTGCGGGTTGCTAGCACAGATACGCAGTATTTT.